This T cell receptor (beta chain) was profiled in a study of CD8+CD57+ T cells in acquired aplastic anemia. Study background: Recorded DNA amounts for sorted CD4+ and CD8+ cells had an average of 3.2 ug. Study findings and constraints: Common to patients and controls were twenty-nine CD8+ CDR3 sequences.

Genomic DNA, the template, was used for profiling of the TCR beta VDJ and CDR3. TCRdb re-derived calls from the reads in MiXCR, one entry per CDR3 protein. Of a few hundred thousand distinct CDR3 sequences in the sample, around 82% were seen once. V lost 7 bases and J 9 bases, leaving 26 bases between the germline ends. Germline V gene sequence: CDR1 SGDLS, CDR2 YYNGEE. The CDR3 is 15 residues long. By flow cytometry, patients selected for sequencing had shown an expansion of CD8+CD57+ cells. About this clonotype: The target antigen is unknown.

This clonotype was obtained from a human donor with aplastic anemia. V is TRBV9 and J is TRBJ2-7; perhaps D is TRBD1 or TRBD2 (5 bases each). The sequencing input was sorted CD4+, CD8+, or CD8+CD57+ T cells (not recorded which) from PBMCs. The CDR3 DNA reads TGTGCCAGCGGGACCCGTCTTGGCGGGCAGTCCGTGCAGTACTTC. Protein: CASGTRLGGQSVQYF.